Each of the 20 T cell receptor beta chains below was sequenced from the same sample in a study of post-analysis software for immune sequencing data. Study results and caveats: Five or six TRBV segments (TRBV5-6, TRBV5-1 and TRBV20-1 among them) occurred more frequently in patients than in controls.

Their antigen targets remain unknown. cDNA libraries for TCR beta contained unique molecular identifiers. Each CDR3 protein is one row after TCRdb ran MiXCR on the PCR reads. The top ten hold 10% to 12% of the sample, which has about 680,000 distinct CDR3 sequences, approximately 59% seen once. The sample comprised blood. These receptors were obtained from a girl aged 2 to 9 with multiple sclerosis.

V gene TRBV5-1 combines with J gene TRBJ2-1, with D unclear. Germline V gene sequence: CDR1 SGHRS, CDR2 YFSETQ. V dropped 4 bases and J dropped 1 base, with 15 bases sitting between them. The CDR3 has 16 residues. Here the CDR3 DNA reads TGCGCCAGCAGCCCAACCTTTCTGGGGTCCTACAATGAGCAGTTCTTC. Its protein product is CASSPTFLGSYNEQFF.

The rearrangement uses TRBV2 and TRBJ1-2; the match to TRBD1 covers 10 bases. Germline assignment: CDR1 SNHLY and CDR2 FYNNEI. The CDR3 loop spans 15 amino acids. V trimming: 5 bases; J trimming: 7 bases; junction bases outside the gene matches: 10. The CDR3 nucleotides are TGTGCCAGCAGTCCGGGGACAGGGGAATCGGGTGGCTACACCTTC. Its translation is CASSPGTGESGGYTF.

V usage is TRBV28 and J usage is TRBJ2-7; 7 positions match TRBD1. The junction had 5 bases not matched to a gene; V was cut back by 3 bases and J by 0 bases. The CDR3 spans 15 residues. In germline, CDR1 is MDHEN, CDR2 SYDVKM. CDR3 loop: CASSFVGQNSYEQYF. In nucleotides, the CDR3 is TGTGCCAGCAGTTTTGTGGGACAGAACTCCTACGAGCAGTACTTC.

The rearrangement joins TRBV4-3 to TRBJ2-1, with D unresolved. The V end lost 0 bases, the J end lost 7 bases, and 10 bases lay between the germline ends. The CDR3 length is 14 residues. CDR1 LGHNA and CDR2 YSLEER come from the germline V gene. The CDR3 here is CASSQDSGWNEQFF. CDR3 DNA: TGCGCCAGCAGCCAAGATTCCGGGTGGAATGAGCAGTTCTTC.

This chain's CDR3 is CASSRAGGTEAFF. In DNA form, the CDR3 reads TGTGCCAGCAGCCGGGCAGGGGGCACTGAAGCTTTCTTT. V gene TRBV7-8 combines with J gene TRBJ1-1; 7 bases are shared with TRBD1. V lost 5 bases to trimming and J lost 4 bases; unmatched junction nucleotides: 4. Looked up from germline, CDR1 is SGHVS and CDR2 is FQNEAQ. This CDR3 is built from 13 residues.

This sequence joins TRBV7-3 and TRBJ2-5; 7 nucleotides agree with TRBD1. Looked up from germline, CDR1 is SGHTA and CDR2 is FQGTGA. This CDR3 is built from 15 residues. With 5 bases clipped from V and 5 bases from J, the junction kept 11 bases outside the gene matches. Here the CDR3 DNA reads TGTGCCAGCAGCCCCGACAGGGAGTCGTTTGAGACCCAGTACTTC. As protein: CASSPDRESFETQYF.

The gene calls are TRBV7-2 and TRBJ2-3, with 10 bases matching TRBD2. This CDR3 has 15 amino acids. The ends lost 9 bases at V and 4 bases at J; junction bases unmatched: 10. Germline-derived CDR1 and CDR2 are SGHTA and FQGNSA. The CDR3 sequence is CASSGGQDRADTQYF. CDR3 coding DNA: TGTGCCAGTAGCGGGGGGCAGGACAGGGCAGATACGCAGTATTTT.

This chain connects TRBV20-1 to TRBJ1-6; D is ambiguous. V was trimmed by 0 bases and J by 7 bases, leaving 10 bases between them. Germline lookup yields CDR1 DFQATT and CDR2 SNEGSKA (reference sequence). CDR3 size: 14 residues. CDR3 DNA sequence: TGCAGTGCTAGAGACCAGTCAAGAAATTCACCCCTCCACTTT. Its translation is CSARDQSRNSPLHF.

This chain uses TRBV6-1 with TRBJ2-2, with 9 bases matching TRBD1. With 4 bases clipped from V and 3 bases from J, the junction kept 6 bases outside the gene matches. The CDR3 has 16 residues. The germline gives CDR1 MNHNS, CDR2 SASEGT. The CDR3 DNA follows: TGTGCCAGCAGTGGACACAGGGGGCACGACACCGGGGAGCTGTTTTTT. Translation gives CASSGHRGHDTGELFF.

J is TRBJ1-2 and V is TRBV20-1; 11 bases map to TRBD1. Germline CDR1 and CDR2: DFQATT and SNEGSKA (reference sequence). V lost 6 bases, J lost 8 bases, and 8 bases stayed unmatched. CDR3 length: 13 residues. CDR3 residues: CSAESDRGQGYTF. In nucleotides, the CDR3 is TGCAGTGCCGAATCGGACAGGGGGCAGGGCTACACCTTC.

The CDR3 here is CASSEGGYTQYF. CDR3 nucleotides: TGTGCCAGCAGTGAAGGGGGGTATACGCAGTATTTT. The chain carries TRBV2 and TRBJ2-3; D is tentatively TRBD1 or TRBD2 (5 bases each). V gave up 1 base and J gave up 7 bases, with 6 bases separating them. Germline CDR1 and CDR2: SNHLY and FYNNEI. The CDR3 has 12 amino acids.

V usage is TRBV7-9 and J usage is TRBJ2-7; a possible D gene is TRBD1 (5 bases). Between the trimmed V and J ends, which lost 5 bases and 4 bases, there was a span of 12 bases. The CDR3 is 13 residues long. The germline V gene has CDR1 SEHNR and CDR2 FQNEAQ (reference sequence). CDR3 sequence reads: CASSKGQPYEQYF. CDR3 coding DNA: TGTGCCAGCAGCAAGGGGCAGCCATACGAGCAGTACTTC.

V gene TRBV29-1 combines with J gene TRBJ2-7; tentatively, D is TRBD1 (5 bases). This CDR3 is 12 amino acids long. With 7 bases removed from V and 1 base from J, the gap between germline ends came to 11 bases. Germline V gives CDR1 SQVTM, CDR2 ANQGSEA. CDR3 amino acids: CSASDSSYEQYF. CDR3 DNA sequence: TGCAGCGCTTCAGACAGTTCCTACGAGCAGTACTTC.

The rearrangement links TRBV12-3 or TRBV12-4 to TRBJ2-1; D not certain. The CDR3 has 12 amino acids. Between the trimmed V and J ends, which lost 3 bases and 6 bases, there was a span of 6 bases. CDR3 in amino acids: CASSFFANEQFF. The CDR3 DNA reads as TGTGCCAGCAGTTTTTTCGCCAATGAGCAGTTCTTC.

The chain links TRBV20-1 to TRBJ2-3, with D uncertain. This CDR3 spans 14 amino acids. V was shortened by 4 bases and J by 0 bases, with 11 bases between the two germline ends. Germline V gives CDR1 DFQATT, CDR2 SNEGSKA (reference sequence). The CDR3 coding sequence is TGCAGTGCTACCCACGGCATAAGCACAGATACGCAGTATTTT. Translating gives CSATHGISTDTQYF.

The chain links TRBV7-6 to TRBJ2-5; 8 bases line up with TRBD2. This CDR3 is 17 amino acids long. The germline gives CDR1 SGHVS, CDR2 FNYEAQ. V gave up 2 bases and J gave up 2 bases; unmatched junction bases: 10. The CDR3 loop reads CASSLIGGVLGQETQYF. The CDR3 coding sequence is TGTGCCAGCAGCTTAATCGGGGGGGTGTTAGGACAAGAGACCCAGTACTTC.

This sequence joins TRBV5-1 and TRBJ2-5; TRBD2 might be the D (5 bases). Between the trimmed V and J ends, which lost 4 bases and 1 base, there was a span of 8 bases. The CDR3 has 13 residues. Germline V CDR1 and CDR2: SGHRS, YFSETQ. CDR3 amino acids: CASSRETQETQYF. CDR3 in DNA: TGCGCCAGCAGCAGGGAGACCCAAGAGACCCAGTACTTC. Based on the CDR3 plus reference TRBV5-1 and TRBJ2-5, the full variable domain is KAGVTQTPRYLIKTRGQQVTLSCSPISGHRSVSWYQQTPGQGLQFLFEYFSETQRNKGNFPGRFSGRQFSNSRSEMNVSTLELGDSALYLCASSRETQETQYFGPGTRLLVL.

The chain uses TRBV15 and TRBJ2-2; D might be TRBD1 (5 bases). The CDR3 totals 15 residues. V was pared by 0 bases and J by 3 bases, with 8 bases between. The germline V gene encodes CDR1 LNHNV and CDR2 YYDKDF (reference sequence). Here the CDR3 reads CATSRDRADTGELFF. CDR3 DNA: TGTGCCACCAGCAGAGACAGGGCGGACACCGGGGAGCTGTTTTTT.

The CDR3: CSGCRGTGDLNTEAFF. The DNA of the CDR3 is TGCAGCGGTTGCCGAGGGACAGGGGACTTGAACACTGAAGCTTTCTTT. This rearrangement joins TRBV29-1 to TRBJ1-1; 10 nucleotides align to TRBD1. J lost 0 bases, V lost 7 bases, and 11 bases had no gene match. The CDR3 loop spans 16 amino acids. CDR1 SQVTM and CDR2 ANQGSEA come from the germline V gene.

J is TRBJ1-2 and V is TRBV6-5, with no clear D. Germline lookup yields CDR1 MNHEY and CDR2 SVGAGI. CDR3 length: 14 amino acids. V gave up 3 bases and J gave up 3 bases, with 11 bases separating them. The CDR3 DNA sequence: TGTGCCAGCAGTTATGTAGGGTCCGACTATGGCTACACCTTC. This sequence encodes CASSYVGSDYGYTF.